This T cell receptor beta chain stems from a study of regulatory T cells in long-lasting Graves disease. The sample holds many counts of this clonotype. The CDR3 spans 15 residues. Per the germline V gene, CDR1 is MDHEN and CDR2 is SYDVKM. V shed 4 bases, J shed 4 bases, and the junction held 8 bases outside the gene matches. Regarding time point: newly diagnosed GD, antithyroid drugs for less than 3 months. PBMCs were the source of the RNA used for TCR sequencing. For TCR beta, libraries came from iRepertoire HTBI primers and Arm-PCR of CDR3 regions. Via MiXCR, TCRdb re-called the multiplex PCR reads, giving one row per CDR3 protein. The table includes a few hundred thousand distinct CDR3 sequences, about a sixth detected once. Separately, the same data were catalogued under a study of T cells in Graves' hyperthyroidism and ophthalmopathy. As that report states: It was considered stable Graves' hyperthyroidism when ophthalmopathy did not progress within 18 months. In the first-round RT-PCR of the TCR CDR3, the HTBI primer set was used. Most clonotypes expanded in the thyroid (above 0.001) were also present in blood. Classification by a 13 V-J model distinguished ophthalmopathy from stable hyperthyroidism.

The J gene is TRBJ2-7, the V gene TRBV28; 9 bases line up with TRBD1. Material: peripheral blood mononuclear cells (PBMCs), obtained at new diagnosis, from a patient treated with antithyroid drugs. This TCR was sampled from a man aged 40-49 years with Graves disease. Here the CDR3 reads CASSSGQGIKYEQYF. In DNA, the CDR3 is TGTGCCAGCAGTTCCGGACAGGGGATTAAATACGAGCAGTACTTC.